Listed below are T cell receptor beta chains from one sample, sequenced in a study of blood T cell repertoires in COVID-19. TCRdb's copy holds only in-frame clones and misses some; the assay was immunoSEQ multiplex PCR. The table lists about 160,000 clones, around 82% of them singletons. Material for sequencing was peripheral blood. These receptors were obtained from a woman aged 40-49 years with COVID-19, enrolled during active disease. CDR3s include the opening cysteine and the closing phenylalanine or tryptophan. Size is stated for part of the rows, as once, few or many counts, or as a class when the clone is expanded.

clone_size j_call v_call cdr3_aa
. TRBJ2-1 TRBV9 CASSAPTGGGLSNNEQFF
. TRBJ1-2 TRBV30 CAWSLTGNYGYTF
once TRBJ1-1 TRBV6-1 CASSEIGGVAFF
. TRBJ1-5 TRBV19 CASSWAQNQPQHF
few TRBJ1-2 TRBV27 CASSGRGTDGYTF
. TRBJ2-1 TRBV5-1 CASSVPGGHYNEQFF
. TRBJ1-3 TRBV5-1 CASSWTELFSGNTIYF
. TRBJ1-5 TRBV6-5 CASSSTYNQPQHF
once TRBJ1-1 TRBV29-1 CSIYSGASTEAFF
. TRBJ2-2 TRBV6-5 CASSTGTGDTGELFF
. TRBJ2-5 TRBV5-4 CASSSTSGETQYF
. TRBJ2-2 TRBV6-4 CASSRTGFTGELFF
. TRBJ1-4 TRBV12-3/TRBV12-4 CASSKPGQKKLFF
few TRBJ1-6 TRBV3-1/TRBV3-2 CASSLGEGGNSPLHF
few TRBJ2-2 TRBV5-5 CASSLGPGELFF
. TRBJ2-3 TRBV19 CASSIGGGGADTQYF
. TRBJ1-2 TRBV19 CASRPPGQGANGYTF
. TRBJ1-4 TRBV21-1 CASSKRENRAEKLFF
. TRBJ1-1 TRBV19 CASSRGGTEAFF
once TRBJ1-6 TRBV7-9 CASSGFNRDMSSYNSPLHF